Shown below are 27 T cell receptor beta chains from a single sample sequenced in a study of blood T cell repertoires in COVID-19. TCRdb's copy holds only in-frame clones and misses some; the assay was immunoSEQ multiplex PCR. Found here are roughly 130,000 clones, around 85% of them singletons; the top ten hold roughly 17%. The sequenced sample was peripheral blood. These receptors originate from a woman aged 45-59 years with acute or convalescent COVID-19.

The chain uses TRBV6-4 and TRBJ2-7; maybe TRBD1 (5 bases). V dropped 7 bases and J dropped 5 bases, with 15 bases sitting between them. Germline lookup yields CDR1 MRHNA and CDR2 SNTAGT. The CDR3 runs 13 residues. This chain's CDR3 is CASISNRFHEQYF. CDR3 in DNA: TGTGCCAGCATTTCGAACAGGTTCCACGAGCAGTACTTC.

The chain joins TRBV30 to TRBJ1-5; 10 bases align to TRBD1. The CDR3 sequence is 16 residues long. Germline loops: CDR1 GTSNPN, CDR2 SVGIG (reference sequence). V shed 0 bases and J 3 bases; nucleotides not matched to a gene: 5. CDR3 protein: CAWSVRDRGANQPQHF. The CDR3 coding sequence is TGTGCCTGGAGTGTACGGGACAGGGGAGCCAATCAGCCCCAGCATTTT.

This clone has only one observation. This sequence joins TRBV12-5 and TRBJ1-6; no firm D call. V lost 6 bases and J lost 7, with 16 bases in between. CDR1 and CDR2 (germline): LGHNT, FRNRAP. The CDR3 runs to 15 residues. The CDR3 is CASGAGDLLNSPLHF. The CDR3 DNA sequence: TGTGCTAGTGGGGCCGGGGATCTTTTAAATTCACCCCTCCACTTT.

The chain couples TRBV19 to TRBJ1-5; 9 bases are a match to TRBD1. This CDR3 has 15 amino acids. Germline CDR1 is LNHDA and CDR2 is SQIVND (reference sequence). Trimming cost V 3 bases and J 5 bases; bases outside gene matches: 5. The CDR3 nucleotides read TGTGCCAGTAGTATGGGGACAGGGCAATATCAGCCCCAGCATTTT. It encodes CASSMGTGQYQPQHF.

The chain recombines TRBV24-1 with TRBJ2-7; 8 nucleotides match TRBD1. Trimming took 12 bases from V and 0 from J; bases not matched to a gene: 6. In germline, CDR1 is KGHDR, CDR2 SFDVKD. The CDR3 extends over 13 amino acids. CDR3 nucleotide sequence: TGTGCCGCGAAGGACAGGGACTCCTACGAGCAGTACTTC. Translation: CAAKDRDSYEQYF.

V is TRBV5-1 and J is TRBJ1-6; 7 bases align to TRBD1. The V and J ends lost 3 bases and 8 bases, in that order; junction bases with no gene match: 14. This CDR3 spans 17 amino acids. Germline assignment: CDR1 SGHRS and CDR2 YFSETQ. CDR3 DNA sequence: TGCGCCAGCAGCTGGGGCCCGACAGGGAATCACGATTCACCCCTCCACTTT. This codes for CASSWGPTGNHDSPLHF.

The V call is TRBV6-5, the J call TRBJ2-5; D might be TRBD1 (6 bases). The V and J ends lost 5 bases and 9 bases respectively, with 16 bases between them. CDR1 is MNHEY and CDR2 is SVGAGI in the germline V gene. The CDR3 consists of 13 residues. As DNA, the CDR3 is TGTGCCAGCAGTACAGGGACCCTTGGGGCCCAGTACTTC. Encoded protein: CASSTGTLGAQYF.

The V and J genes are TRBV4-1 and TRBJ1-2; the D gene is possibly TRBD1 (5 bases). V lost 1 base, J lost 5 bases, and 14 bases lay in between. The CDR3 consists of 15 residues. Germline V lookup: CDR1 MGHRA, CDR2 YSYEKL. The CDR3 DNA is TGCGCCAGCAGCCAAGCGACAGCGGGTGGGTATGGCTACACCTTC. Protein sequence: CASSQATAGGYGYTF.

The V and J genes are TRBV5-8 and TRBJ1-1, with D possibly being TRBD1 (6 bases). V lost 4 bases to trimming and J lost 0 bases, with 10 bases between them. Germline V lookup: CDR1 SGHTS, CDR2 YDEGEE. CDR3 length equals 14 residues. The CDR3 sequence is CASSVDSLNTEAFF. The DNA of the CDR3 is TGTGCCAGCAGCGTGGACAGCCTGAACACTGAAGCTTTCTTT. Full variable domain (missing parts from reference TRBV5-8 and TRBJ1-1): EAGVTQSPTHLIKTRGQQATLRCSPISGHTSVYWYQQALGLGLQFLLWYDEGEERNRGNFPPRFSGRQFPNYSSELNVNALELEDSALYLCASSVDSLNTEAFFGQGTRLTVV.

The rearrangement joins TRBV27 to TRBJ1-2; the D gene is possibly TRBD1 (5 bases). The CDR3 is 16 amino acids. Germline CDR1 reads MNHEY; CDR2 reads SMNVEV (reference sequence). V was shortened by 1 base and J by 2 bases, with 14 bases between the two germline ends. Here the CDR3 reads CASSLLSGLENYGYTF. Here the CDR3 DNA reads TGTGCCAGCAGTTTATTGTCAGGGTTGGAGAACTATGGCTACACCTTC.

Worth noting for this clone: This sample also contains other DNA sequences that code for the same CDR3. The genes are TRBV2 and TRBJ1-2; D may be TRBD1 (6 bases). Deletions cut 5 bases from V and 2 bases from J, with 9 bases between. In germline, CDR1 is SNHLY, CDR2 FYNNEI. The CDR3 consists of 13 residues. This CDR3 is CASSPQGNYGYTF. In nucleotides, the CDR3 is TGTGCCAGCAGTCCCCAGGGGAACTATGGCTACACCTTC. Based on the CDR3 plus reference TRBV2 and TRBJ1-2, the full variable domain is EPEVTQTPSHQVTQMGQEVILRCVPISNHLYFYWYRQILGQKVEFLVSFYNNEISEKSEIFDDQFSVERPDGSNFTLKIRSTKLEDSAMYFCASSPQGNYGYTFGSGTRLTVV.

CDR3 loop: CASRYRGNTGELFF. CDR3 DNA sequence: TGTGCCAGCAGATACAGGGGTAACACCGGGGAGCTGTTTTTT. The chain recombines TRBV5-6 with TRBJ2-2, with 7 bases that match TRBD1. From germline, CDR1 is SGHDT and CDR2 YYEEEE. V lost 5 bases to trimming and J lost 2 bases; unmatched junction nucleotides: 3. This CDR3 comprises 14 residues.

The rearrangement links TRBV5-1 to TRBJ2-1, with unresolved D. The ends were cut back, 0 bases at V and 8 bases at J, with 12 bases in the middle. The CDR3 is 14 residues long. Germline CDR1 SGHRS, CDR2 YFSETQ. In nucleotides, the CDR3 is TGCGCCAGCAGCTTGGATTCCGCAGACTATGAGCAGTTCTTC. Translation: CASSLDSADYEQFF.

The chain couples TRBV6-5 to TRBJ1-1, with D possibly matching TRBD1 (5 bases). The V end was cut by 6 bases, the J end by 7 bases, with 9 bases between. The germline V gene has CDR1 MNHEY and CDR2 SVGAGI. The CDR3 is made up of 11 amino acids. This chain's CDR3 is CASRRTGEAFF. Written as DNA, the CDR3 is TGTGCCAGCAGGCGCACAGGTGAAGCTTTCTTT.

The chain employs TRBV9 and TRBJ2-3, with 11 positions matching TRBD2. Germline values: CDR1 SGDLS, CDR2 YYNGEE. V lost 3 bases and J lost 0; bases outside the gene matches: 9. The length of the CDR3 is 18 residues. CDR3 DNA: TGTGCCAGCAGCGCACGACTAGCGGGGCTTACTAGCACAGATACGCAGTATTTT. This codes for CASSARLAGLTSTDTQYF.

The CDR3 loop is CASSYSTGYNSPLHF. CDR3 in DNA: TGTGCCAGCAGTTACTCAACAGGGTATAATTCACCCCTCCACTTT. The rearrangement uses TRBV6-5 and TRBJ1-6; the D gene is possibly TRBD1 (6 bases). Looked up from germline, CDR1 is MNHEY and CDR2 is SVGAGI. The CDR3 extends over 15 amino acids. Trimming took off 0 bases at V and 4 bases at J, with 7 bases between the two ends.

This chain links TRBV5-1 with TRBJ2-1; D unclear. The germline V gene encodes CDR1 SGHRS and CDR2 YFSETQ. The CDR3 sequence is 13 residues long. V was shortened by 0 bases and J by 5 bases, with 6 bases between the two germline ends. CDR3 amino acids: CASSLDDNNEQFF. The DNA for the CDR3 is TGCGCCAGCAGCTTGGACGACAACAATGAGCAGTTCTTC.

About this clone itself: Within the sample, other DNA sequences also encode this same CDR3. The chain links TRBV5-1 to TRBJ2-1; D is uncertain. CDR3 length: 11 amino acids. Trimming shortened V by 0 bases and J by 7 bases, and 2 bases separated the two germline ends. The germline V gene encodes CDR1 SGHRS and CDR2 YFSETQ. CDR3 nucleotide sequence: TGCGCCAGCAGCTTGGCAAATGAGCAGTTCTTC. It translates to CASSLANEQFF.

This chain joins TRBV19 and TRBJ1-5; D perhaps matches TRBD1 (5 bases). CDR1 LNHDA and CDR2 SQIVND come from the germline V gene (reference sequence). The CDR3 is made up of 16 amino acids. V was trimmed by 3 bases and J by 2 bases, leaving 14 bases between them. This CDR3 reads CASSMTLLGGNQPQHF. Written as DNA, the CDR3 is TGTGCCAGTAGTATGACGCTCCTAGGGGGCAATCAGCCCCAGCATTTT.

Written as DNA, the CDR3 is TGCGCCAGCAGTGAGTCGACTTGGACAGGGAATCAGCCCCAGCATTTT. It is translated as CASSESTWTGNQPQHF. The genes are TRBV10-2 and TRBJ1-5, with TRBD1 matching 8 bases. CDR1 WSHSY and CDR2 SAAADI come from the germline V gene. The CDR3 loop spans 16 amino acids. Trimming cost V 0 bases and J 4 bases; bases outside gene matches: 5.

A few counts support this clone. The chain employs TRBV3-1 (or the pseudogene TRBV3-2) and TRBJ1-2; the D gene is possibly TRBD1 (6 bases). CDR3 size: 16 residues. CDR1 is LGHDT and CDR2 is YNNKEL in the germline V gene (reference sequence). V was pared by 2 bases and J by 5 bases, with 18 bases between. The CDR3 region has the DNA TGTGCCAGCAGCCAAAATTCTGGTGGGGGCAAGTATGGCTACACCTTC. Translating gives CASSQNSGGGKYGYTF.

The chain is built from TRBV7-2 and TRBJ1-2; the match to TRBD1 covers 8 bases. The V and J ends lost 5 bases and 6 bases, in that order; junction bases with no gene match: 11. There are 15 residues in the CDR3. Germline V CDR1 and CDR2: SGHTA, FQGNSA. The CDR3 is CASSQETGVSHGYTF. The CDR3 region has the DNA TGTGCCAGCAGCCAAGAGACAGGGGTCTCGCATGGCTACACCTTC.

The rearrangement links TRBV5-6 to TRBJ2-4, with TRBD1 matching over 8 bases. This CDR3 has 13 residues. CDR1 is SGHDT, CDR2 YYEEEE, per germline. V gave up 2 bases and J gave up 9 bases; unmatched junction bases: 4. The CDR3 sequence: CASSFDTGGIQYF. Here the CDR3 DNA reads TGTGCCAGCAGCTTCGACACAGGGGGCATTCAGTACTTC. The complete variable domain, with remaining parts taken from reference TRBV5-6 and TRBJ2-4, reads DAGVTQSPTHLIKTRGQQVTLRCSPKSGHDTVSWYQQALGQGPQFIFQYYEEEERQRGNFPDRFSGHQFPNYSSELNVNALLLGDSALYLCASSFDTGGIQYFGAGTRLSVL.

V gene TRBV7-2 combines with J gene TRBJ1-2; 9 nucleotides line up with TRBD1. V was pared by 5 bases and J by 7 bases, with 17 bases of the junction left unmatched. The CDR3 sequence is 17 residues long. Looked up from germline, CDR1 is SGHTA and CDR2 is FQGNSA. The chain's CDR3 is CASSQTGTGFLLAGYTF. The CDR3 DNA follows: TGTGCCAGCAGCCAGACGGGGACAGGGTTTTTATTAGCTGGCTACACCTTC.

CDR3 DNA sequence: TGTGCCAGCAGTGAGGTCGGGACAAGAAATAACTATGGCTACACCTTC. Protein product: CASSEVGTRNNYGYTF. The chain joins TRBV6-1 to TRBJ1-2; D possibly corresponds to TRBD1 (6 bases). Germline-derived CDR1 and CDR2 are MNHNS and SASEGT. The CDR3 contains 16 residues. V lost 3 bases and J lost 1, with 15 bases in between.

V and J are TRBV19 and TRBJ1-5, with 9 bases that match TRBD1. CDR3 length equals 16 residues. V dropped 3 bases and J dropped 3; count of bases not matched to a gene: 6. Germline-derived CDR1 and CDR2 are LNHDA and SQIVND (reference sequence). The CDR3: CASSIPGQGYNQPQHF. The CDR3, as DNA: TGTGCCAGTAGTATCCCGGGACAGGGTTACAATCAGCCCCAGCATTTT.

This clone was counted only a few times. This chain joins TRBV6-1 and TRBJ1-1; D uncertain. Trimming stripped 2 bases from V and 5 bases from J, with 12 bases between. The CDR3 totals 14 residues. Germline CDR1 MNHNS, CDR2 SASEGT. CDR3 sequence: CASSEFSRGTEAFF. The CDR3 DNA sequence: TGTGCCAGCAGTGAATTCAGCAGAGGAACTGAAGCTTTCTTT.